The T cell receptor beta chain described here comes from a study of cytomegalovirus exposure and HLA in healthy donors. Whole-study results and caveats: Across HLA loci, a later analysis found differing TCR association rates, with DRB1 most and HLA-C fewest.

The CDR3 spans 15 residues. V dropped 3 bases and J dropped 0 bases, with 9 bases sitting between them. Germline values: CDR1 LNHDA, CDR2 SQIVND (reference sequence). The PCR contained 60 Vbeta and 13 Jbeta primers. The assay was immunoSEQ multiplex PCR, and TCRdb's table has in-frame clones only and misses some. Found here are about 130,000 clones, 75% to 85% of them singletons; the top ten hold around 2%. Notes on this clone: The antigen is undetermined.

Material: PBMCs. The receptor was isolated from a female donor in good health and CMV-seropositive. The genes are TRBV19 and TRBJ2-1; maybe TRBD2 (6 bases). The CDR3 loop reads CASSMDGGSYNEQFF. As DNA, the CDR3 is TGTGCCAGTAGTATGGACGGGGGCTCCTACAATGAGCAGTTCTTC.